The 4 T cell receptor beta chains below all came from one sample that was sequenced in a study of blood T cell repertoires in COVID-19. TCRdb's copy holds only in-frame clones and misses some; the assay was immunoSEQ multiplex PCR. The table has about 260,000 clones, 70% to 90% seen once. Specimen: peripheral blood. The receptors here all came from an older woman with COVID-19, enrolled during active disease.

This chain links TRBV3-1 (or the pseudogene TRBV3-2) with TRBJ2-1; TRBD1 aligns across 8 bases. This CDR3 is built from 16 residues. Germline CDR1 and CDR2: LGHDT and YNNKEL (reference sequence). V gave up 0 bases and J gave up 1 base; unmatched junction bases: 2. The CDR3 DNA reads as TGTGCCAGCAGCCAAGATCACAGGGGGTCCTACAATGAGCAGTTCTTC. Translating it yields CASSQDHRGSYNEQFF.

The chain combines TRBV2 with TRBJ2-7, with 9 bases aligning to TRBD1. The CDR3 totals 14 residues. The germline V gene encodes CDR1 SNHLY and CDR2 FYNNEI. After removal of 6 bases from V and 3 bases from J, the junction contained 6 bases not matched to a gene. The CDR3 protein is CASRRTGVNYEQYF. CDR3 nucleotide sequence: TGTGCCAGCAGGAGGACAGGGGTAAACTACGAGCAGTACTTC.

This sequence joins TRBV20-1 and TRBJ2-3; 9 nucleotides match TRBD2. The CDR3 runs 14 residues. In germline, CDR1 is DFQATT, CDR2 SNEGSKA (reference sequence). V was pared by 3 bases and J by 3 bases, with 4 bases of the junction left unmatched. The CDR3 sequence: CSASKREETDTQYF. As DNA, the CDR3 is TGCAGTGCTAGTAAGCGGGAGGAAACAGATACGCAGTATTTT.

This clone was observed a handful of times. The chain combines TRBV30 with TRBJ2-3; D unclear. The germline V and J ends were trimmed by 0 bases and 0 bases, with 13 bases remaining between them. Germline assignment: CDR1 GTSNPN and CDR2 SVGIG (reference sequence). The CDR3 runs 16 residues. CDR3 region: CAWSVSRLLSTDTQYF. The CDR3 DNA reads TGTGCCTGGAGTGTGTCCAGGCTACTTAGCACAGATACGCAGTATTTT.